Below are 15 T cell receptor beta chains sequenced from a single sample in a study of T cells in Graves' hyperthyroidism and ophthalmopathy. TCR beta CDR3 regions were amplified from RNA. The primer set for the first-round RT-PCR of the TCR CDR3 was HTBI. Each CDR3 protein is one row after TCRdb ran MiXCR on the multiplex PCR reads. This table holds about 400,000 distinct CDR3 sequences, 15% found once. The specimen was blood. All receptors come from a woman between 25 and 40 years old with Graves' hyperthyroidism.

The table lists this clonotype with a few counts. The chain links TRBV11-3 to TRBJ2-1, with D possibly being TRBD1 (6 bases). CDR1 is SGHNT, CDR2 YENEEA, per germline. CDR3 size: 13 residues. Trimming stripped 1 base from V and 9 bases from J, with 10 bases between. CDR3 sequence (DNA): TGTGCCAGCAGCTTAGTTCAGGGGAGTGAGCAGTTCTTC. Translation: CASSLVQGSEQFF.

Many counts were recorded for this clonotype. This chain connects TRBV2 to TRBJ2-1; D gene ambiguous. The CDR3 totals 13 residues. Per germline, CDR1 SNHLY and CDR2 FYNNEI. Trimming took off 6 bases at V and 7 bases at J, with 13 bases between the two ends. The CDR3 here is CASSFGRANEQFF. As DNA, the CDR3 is TGTGCCAGCAGCTTTGGACGCGCAAATGAGCAGTTCTTC. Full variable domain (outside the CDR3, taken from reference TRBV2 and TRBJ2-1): EPEVTQTPSHQVTQMGQEVILRCVPISNHLYFYWYRQILGQKVEFLVSFYNNEISEKSEIFDDQFSVERPDGSNFTLKIRSTKLEDSAMYFCASSFGRANEQFFGPGTRLTVL.

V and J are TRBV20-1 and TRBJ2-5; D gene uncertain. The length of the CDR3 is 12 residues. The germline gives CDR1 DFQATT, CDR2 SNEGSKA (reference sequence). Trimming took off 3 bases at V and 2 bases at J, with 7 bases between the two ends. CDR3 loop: CSARRPQETQYF. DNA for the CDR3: TGCAGTGCTAGGAGACCACAAGAGACCCAGTACTTC.

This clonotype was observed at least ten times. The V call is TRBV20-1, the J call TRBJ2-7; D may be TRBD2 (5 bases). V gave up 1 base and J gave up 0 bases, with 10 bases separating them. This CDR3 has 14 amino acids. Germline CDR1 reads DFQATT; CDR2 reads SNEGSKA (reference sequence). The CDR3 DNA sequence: TGCAGTGCTAGAGGGGAGACGCCCTCCTACGAGCAGTACTTC. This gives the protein CSARGETPSYEQYF.

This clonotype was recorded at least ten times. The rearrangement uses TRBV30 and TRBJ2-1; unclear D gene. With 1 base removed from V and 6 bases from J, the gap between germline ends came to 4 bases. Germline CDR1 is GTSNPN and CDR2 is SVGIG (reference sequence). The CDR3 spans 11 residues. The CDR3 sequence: CAWSDFNEQFF. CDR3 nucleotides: TGTGCCTGGAGTGATTTCAATGAGCAGTTCTTC.

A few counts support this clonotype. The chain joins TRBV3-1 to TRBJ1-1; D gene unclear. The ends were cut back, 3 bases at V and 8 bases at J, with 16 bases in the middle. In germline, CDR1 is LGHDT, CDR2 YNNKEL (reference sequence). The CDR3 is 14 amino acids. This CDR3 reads CASSQPGAPAEAFF. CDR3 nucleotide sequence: TGTGCCAGCAGCCAGCCGGGCGCCCCAGCCGAAGCTTTCTTT.

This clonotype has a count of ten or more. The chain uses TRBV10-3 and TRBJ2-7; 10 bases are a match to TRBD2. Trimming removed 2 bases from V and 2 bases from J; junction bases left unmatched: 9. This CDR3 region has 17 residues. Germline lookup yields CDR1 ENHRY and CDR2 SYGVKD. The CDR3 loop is CAISEGVVLAGAYEQYF. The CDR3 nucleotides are TGTGCCATCAGTGAGGGTGTTGTCCTAGCGGGGGCCTACGAGCAGTACTTC.

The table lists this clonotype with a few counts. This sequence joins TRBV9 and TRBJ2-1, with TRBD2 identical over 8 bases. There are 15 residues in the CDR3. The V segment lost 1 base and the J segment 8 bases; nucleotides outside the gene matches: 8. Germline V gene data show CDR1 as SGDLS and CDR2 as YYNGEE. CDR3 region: CASSVRAGAVDEQFF. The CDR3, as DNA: TGTGCCAGCAGCGTACGAGCGGGAGCGGTCGATGAGCAGTTCTTC.

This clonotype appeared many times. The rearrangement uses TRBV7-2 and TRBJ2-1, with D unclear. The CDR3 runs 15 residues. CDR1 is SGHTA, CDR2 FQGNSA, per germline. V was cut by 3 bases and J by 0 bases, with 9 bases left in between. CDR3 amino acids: CASSFQASSYNEQFF. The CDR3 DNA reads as TGTGCCAGCAGCTTTCAGGCCAGCTCCTACAATGAGCAGTTCTTC.

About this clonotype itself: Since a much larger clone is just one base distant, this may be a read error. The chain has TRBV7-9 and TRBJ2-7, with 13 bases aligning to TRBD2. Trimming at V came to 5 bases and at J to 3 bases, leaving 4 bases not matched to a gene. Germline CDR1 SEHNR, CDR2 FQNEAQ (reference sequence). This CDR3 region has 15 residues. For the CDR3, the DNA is TGTGCCAGCAGCAACGGACTAGCGGGAGTCTACGAGCAGTACTTC. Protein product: CASSNGLAGVYEQYF.

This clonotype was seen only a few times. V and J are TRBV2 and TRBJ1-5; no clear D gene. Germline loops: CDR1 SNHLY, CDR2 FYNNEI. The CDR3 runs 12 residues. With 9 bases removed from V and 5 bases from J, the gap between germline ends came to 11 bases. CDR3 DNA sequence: TGTGCCAGTCAGCCCGGGTATCAGCCCCAGCATTTT. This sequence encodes CASQPGYQPQHF.

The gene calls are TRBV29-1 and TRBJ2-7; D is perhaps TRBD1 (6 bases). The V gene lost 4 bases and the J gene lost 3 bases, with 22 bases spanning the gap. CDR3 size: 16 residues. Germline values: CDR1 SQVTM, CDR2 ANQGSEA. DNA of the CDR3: TGCAGCGTTGGGGAAGGGGGTACAGGTACCAACTACGAGCAGTACTTC. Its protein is CSVGEGGTGTNYEQYF.

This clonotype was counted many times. The CDR3 protein is CASSSSGRGRDVPGLHGYEQYF. The CDR3, as DNA: TGTGCCAGCAGCTCCTCCGGTCGGGGCAGGGACGTTCCGGGACTCCATGGGTACGAGCAGTACTTC. V usage is TRBV7-3 and J usage is TRBJ2-7; possible D gene TRBD2, 6 bases. The CDR3 extends over 22 amino acids. Trimming removed 4 bases at V and 4 bases at J, with 38 bases between. From germline, CDR1 is SGHTA and CDR2 FQGTGA.

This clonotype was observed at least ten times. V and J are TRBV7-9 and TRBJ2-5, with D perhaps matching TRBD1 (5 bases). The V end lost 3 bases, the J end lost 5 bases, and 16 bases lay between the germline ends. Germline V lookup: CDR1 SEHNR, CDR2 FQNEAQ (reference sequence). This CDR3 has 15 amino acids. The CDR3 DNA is TGTGCCAGCAGCTTCCCCGGGCAGGGCGCGGAGACCCAGTACTTC. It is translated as CASSFPGQGAETQYF.

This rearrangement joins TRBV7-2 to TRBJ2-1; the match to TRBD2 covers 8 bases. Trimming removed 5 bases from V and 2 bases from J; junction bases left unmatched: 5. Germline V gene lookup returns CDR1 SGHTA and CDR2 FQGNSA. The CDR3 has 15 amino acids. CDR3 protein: CASSRAGVPYNEQFF. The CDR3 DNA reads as TGTGCCAGCAGCCGAGCGGGAGTGCCCTACAATGAGCAGTTCTTC.